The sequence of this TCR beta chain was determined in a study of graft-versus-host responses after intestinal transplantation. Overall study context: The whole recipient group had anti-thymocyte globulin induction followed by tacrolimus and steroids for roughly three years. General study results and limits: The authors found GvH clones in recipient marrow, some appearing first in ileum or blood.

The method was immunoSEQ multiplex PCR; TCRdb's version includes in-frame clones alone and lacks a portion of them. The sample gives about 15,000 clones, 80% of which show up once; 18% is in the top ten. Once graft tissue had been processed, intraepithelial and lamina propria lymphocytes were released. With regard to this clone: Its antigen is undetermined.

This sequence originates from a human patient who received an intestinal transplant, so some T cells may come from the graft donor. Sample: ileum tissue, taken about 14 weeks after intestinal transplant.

The CDR3 loop reads CASGFYAGLTDTQYF. CDR3 DNA: TGTGCCAGCGGGTTCTATGCGGGACTCACAGATACGCAGTATTTT. The chain joins TRBV2 to TRBJ2-3, with a weak D call TRBD2 (6 bases). The germline CDR1 and CDR2 sequences are SNHLY and FYNNEI. V lost 8 bases and J lost 2, with 17 bases in between. The CDR3 consists of 15 residues.